These 18 T cell receptor beta chains were sequenced from one sample in a study of shared clonotypes between healthy human individuals. The method was immunoSEQ multiplex PCR; TCRdb's version includes in-frame clones alone and lacks a portion of them. Among 2.3 million or so clones, over 85% were seen once, and the ten largest hold under 0.45%. Specimen: naive CD4+ T cells from PBMCs. Sample subset: CD45RA+ positively selected. Source of these receptors: a man between 18 and 35 years old in good health. Some clones in this sample may be carry-over from other donors' samples.

This clone was detected only once. The chain joins TRBV7-3 to TRBJ2-1, with 8 bases that match TRBD2. Germline assignment: CDR1 SGHTA and CDR2 FQGTGA. Unmatched junction bases numbered 7, after V lost 8 bases and J lost 4 bases. The CDR3 runs to 14 residues. The DNA of the CDR3 is TGTGCCAGCGGAACGGGAGGGGGATACAATGAGCAGTTCTTC. Translating it yields CASGTGGGYNEQFF.

The CDR3 sequence is CASSPLREETQYF. In DNA form, the CDR3 reads TGCGCCAGCAGCCCGCTGAGGGAAGAGACCCAGTACTTC. The chain recombines TRBV5-1 with TRBJ2-5, with TRBD2 as a possible D gene (5 bases). Trimming removed 4 bases at V and 3 bases at J, with 10 bases between. Looked up from germline, CDR1 is SGHRS and CDR2 is YFSETQ. This CDR3 spans 13 amino acids.

This clone was observed once. The chain links TRBV15 to TRBJ2-7, with TRBD2 matching 11 bases. V lost 3 bases, J lost 6 bases, and 7 bases stayed unmatched. CDR1 LNHNV and CDR2 YYDKDF come from the germline V gene (reference sequence). The CDR3 contains 15 residues. The CDR3: CATSRIAGGPGEQYF. The CDR3, as DNA: TGTGCCACCAGCAGGATAGCGGGAGGGCCAGGCGAGCAGTACTTC.

The rearrangement links TRBV5-1 to TRBJ2-2; perhaps TRBD1 as D (5 bases). The germline V gene encodes CDR1 SGHRS and CDR2 YFSETQ. The CDR3 has 15 residues. V gave up 4 bases and J gave up 5 bases, with 15 bases separating them. The CDR3 DNA is TGCGCCAGCAGCCTGGACACCCGCGGAACCGGGGAGCTGTTTTTT. Its protein is CASSLDTRGTGELFF.

As for this clone: This sample also contains other DNA sequences that code for the same CDR3. This chain uses TRBV19 with TRBJ2-5, with a weak D call TRBD1 (6 bases). V lost 2 bases and J lost 5, with 9 bases in between. Germline values: CDR1 LNHDA, CDR2 SQIVND (reference sequence). CDR3 length: 13 amino acids. This CDR3 is CASSIRQGETQYF. The CDR3 nucleotides are TGTGCCAGTAGTATAAGGCAGGGGGAGACCCAGTACTTC.

The chain joins TRBV7-3 to TRBJ2-7; D is possibly TRBD1 (7 bases). The CDR3 runs to 14 residues. Trimming took off 4 bases at V and 5 bases at J, with 15 bases between the two ends. Germline V gene lookup returns CDR1 SGHTA and CDR2 FQGTGA. The CDR3 nucleotides are TGTGCCAGCAGCTCCAGGGGGGTGAAGGACGAGCAGTACTTC. It encodes CASSSRGVKDEQYF.

The J gene is TRBJ1-1, the V gene TRBV7-9, with D maybe TRBD1 (5 bases). The V end lost 0 bases, the J end lost 4 bases, and 15 bases lay between the germline ends. Germline V lookup: CDR1 SEHNR, CDR2 FQNEAQ (reference sequence). This CDR3 comprises 16 residues. The CDR3 bases are TGTGCCAGCAGCTTAGCGGGGCGGAACTTGGGCACTGAAGCTTTCTTT. It is translated as CASSLAGRNLGTEAFF.

The gene calls are TRBV6-5 and TRBJ2-1; the D gene could be TRBD1 or TRBD2 (6 bases each). Germline CDR1 MNHEY, CDR2 SVGAGI. Trimming cost V 5 bases and J 5 bases, with 13 bases left between them. CDR3 length: 14 residues. The CDR3 spells CASSRLGGHNEQFF. CDR3 nucleotides: TGTGCCAGCAGTCGACTAGGGGGGCACAATGAGCAGTTCTTC.

The J gene is TRBJ2-1, the V gene TRBV9, with 7 bases lining up with TRBD2. The CDR3 covers 15 residues. Unmatched junction bases numbered 6, after V lost 1 base and J lost 5 bases. From germline, CDR1 is SGDLS and CDR2 YYNGEE. CDR3 in DNA: TGTGCCAGCAGCGTAAGCGGGATAGGGCACAATGAGCAGTTCTTC. As protein: CASSVSGIGHNEQFF.

The chain links TRBV2 to TRBJ1-3; D is undetermined. This CDR3 is built from 16 residues. CDR1 is SNHLY and CDR2 is FYNNEI in the germline V gene. Trimming cost V 4 bases and J 4 bases, with 17 bases left between them. The chain's CDR3 is CASSGEVGREGNTIYF. Written as DNA, the CDR3 is TGTGCCAGCAGTGGAGAAGTAGGGAGGGAAGGAAACACCATATATTTT. The full variable domain, in which reference TRBV2 and TRBJ1-3 provide the parts outside the CDR3, is EPEVTQTPSHQVTQMGQEVILRCVPISNHLYFYWYRQILGQKVEFLVSFYNNEISEKSEIFDDQFSVERPDGSNFTLKIRSTKLEDSAMYFCASSGEVGREGNTIYFGEGSWLTVV.

This rearrangement joins TRBV19 to TRBJ2-1; D gene unclear. The CDR3 has 13 amino acids. Germline CDR1 LNHDA, CDR2 SQIVND (reference sequence). V dropped 6 bases and J dropped 2 bases, with 8 bases sitting between them. Written as DNA, the CDR3 is TGTGCCAGTAGGCCGGCGCCCTACAATGAGCAGTTCTTC. This translates into CASRPAPYNEQFF.

The rearrangement uses TRBV30 and TRBJ1-1; D is perhaps TRBD1 (6 bases). The CDR3 spans 15 residues. The germline V and J ends were trimmed by 3 bases and 4 bases, with 18 bases remaining between them. Germline loops: CDR1 GTSNPN, CDR2 SVGIG (reference sequence). The CDR3 loop reads CAWSLLDRQVTEAFF. CDR3 sequence (DNA): TGTGCCTGGAGCCTATTAGACAGGCAGGTCACTGAAGCTTTCTTT.

This chain links TRBV4-3 with TRBJ1-1, with 7 bases matching TRBD1. With 3 bases clipped from V and 3 bases from J, the junction kept 4 bases outside the gene matches. The CDR3 has 14 residues. CDR1 and CDR2 (germline): LGHNA, YSLEER. The CDR3 sequence: CASSQMGQYTEAFF. CDR3 nucleotides: TGCGCCAGCAGCCAGATGGGACAGTACACTGAAGCTTTCTTT.

The chain couples TRBV5-1 to TRBJ1-4; perhaps TRBD1 as D (6 bases). This CDR3 is built from 15 residues. From germline, CDR1 is SGHRS and CDR2 YFSETQ. V was trimmed by 0 bases and J by 7 bases, leaving 13 bases between them. The CDR3 DNA reads TGCGCCAGCAGCTTGGGTGGGGGGCGCGGTGAAAAACTGTTTTTT. It specifies CASSLGGGRGEKLFF.

The V gene is TRBV28, the J gene TRBJ2-1; D gene uncertain. Germline V gene data show CDR1 as MDHEN and CDR2 as SYDVKM. This CDR3 has 16 residues. Trimming removed 2 bases from V and 0 bases from J, with 11 bases in between. The DNA of the CDR3 is TGTGCCAGCAGTTTAATGGGCGGCAGCTCCTACAATGAGCAGTTCTTC. Translated, it gives CASSLMGGSSYNEQFF.

This clone was counted between two and nine times. The chain has TRBV30 and TRBJ1-1; no definite D call. The V and J ends lost 1 base and 5 bases respectively, with 23 bases between them. In germline, CDR1 is GTSNPN, CDR2 SVGIG (reference sequence). CDR3 length: 17 residues. CDR3 loop: CAWSGTWGWAGRTEAFF. The DNA of the CDR3 is TGTGCCTGGAGTGGAACGTGGGGTTGGGCAGGACGGACTGAAGCTTTCTTT.

CDR3 bases: TGTGCCACCAGCAGTAGAACAGGGGTCCCGGATCAGCCCCAGCATTTT. As protein: CATSSRTGVPDQPQHF. The chain has TRBV15 and TRBJ1-5; TRBD1 aligns across 7 bases. Germline trimming cut 3 bases from V and 5 bases from J; bases unmatched to any gene: 10. The CDR3 length is 16 residues. Germline V CDR1 and CDR2: LNHNV, YYDKDF (reference sequence).

Comment on this clone: The sample carries other DNA sequences with the same CDR3. The rearrangement links TRBV18 to TRBJ2-5; tentative D call: TRBD1 (6 bases). There are 13 residues in the CDR3. The V gene lost 2 bases and the J gene lost 4 bases, with 8 bases spanning the gap. Germline V CDR1 and CDR2: KGHSH, LQKENI. The CDR3, as DNA: TGTGCCAGCTCACCAGGGGGCGGAGAGACCCAGTACTTC. This gives the protein CASSPGGGETQYF. Variable domain in full (rest from reference TRBV18 and TRBJ2-5): NAGVMQNPRHLVRRRGQEARLRCSPMKGHSHVYWYRQLPEEGLKFMVYLQKENIIDESGMPKERFSAEFPKEGPSILRIQQVVRGDSAAYFCASSPGGGETQYFGPGTRLLVL.